These 15 T cell receptor beta chains originate from one sample sequenced in a study of graft-versus-host responses after intestinal transplantation. Here immunoSEQ multiplex PCR was the method, and the copy in TCRdb shows in-frame clones only, minus some. Of some 90,000 clones in the sample, 92% were seen once. No cognate antigen is known for these TCRs. The specimen comprised unstimulated CD8+ T cells sorted from spleen or lymph node cells, sampled before transplant. The receptors here all came from a human donor who was the organ donor for an intestinal transplant.

The genes are TRBV28 and TRBJ1-5; 7 bases are a match to TRBD1. CDR3 length: 18 amino acids. Germline V gene lookup returns CDR1 MDHEN and CDR2 SYDVKM. J gave up 0 bases and V 5 bases, and 13 bases lay outside the gene matches. CDR3 sequence (DNA): TGTGCCAGCAGTACAACCCTCGGGACAGTCCTTAGCAATCAGCCCCAGCATTTT. Translated, it gives CASSTTLGTVLSNQPQHF. The whole variable domain, remainder taken from reference TRBV28 and TRBJ1-5, is DVKVTQSSRYLVKRTGEKVFLECVQDMDHENMFWYRQDPGLGLRLIYFSYDVKMKEKGDIPEGYSVSREKKERFSLILESASTNQTSMYLCASSTTLGTVLSNQPQHFGDGTRLSIL.

The CDR3 DNA sequence: TGTGCCAGCAGCGCCCGGGGCACTGAAGCTTTCTTT. Its protein is CASSARGTEAFF. This chain links TRBV11-2 with TRBJ1-1; D is unclear. This CDR3 is built from 12 residues. Per germline, CDR1 SGHAT and CDR2 FQNNGV. Deletions cut 5 bases from V and 4 bases from J, with 8 bases between.

This clone has only a few counts. The gene calls are TRBV4-1 and TRBJ1-2, with TRBD1 matching 7 bases. V was clipped by 1 base and J by 3 bases; unmatched bases: 8. Germline-derived CDR1 and CDR2 are MGHRA and YSYEKL. This CDR3 spans 16 amino acids. The CDR3 spells CASSQVQEGAHYGYTF. The DNA of the CDR3 is TGCGCCAGCAGCCAAGTACAGGAGGGGGCTCACTATGGCTACACCTTC.

This clone turned up a few times. The CDR3 DNA is TGTGCCAGCAGTGACCCGACAGGGACAAGTCAGCCCCAGCATTTT. Translated, it gives CASSDPTGTSQPQHF. The rearrangement uses TRBV6-4 and TRBJ1-5, with 7 bases lining up with TRBD1. CDR3 size: 15 residues. CDR1 and CDR2 (germline): MRHNA, SNTAGT. The trim removed 2 bases at V and 6 bases at J, leaving 7 bases unmatched.

The J gene is TRBJ2-7, the V gene TRBV21-1; the table names TRBD1, a call not compared with the DNA. TRBV21-1 is described as a pseudogene. This CDR3 is built from 18 residues. CDR3 sequence reads: CASSKDQQYIRVSYEQYF. The CDR3 region has the DNA TGTGCCAGCAGCAAAGATCAACAGTATATCAGGGTGAGCTACGAGCAGTACTTC.

This rearrangement joins TRBV27 to TRBJ2-7; 9 bases fit TRBD1. V trimming: 1 base; J trimming: 3 bases; junction bases outside the gene matches: 10. The V gene's germline CDR1 is MNHEY and CDR2 SMNVEV (reference sequence). This CDR3 contains 17 residues. The chain's CDR3 is CASSLFSGQGLVYEQYF. In nucleotides, the CDR3 is TGTGCCAGCAGTTTATTCTCGGGACAGGGTTTGGTCTACGAGCAGTACTTC.

The rearrangement links TRBV28 to TRBJ1-1, with 7 bases matching TRBD1. Germline CDR1 and CDR2: MDHEN and SYDVKM. J gave up 0 bases and V 5 bases, and 12 bases lay outside the gene matches. The CDR3 totals 17 residues. The CDR3 DNA follows: TGTGCCAGCAGTGACCTGGGACAGAAACCCATGAACACTGAAGCTTTCTTT. It translates to CASSDLGQKPMNTEAFF.

The chain has TRBV27 and TRBJ2-1; D perhaps matches TRBD1 (6 bases). Germline V gene lookup returns CDR1 MNHEY and CDR2 SMNVEV (reference sequence). This CDR3 region has 15 residues. Trimming shortened V by 6 bases and J by 0 bases, and 12 bases separated the two germline ends. Here the CDR3 DNA reads TGTGCCAGCAGGACAGGTTTGAGCTCCTACAATGAGCAGTTCTTC. This translates into CASRTGLSSYNEQFF.

J is TRBJ2-2 and V is TRBV9; tentative D call: TRBD2 (7 bases). The V end was cut by 8 bases, the J end by 6 bases, with 23 bases between. Germline V gene lookup returns CDR1 SGDLS and CDR2 YYNGEE. The CDR3 length is 16 residues. The CDR3 bases are TGTGCCAGTACCTCTTTGGGGGGCGCGGGGGCCGGGGAGCTGTTTTTT. Translating gives CASTSLGGAGAGELFF.

V is TRBV7-3 and J is TRBJ2-5, with 12 bases fitting TRBD2. CDR1 is SGHTA and CDR2 is FQGTGA in the germline V gene. The CDR3 extends over 17 amino acids. J lost 5 bases, V lost 3 bases, and 10 bases had no gene match. CDR3 bases: TGTGCCAGCAGCTTGAAATTACTAGCGGGGGGCATGGAGACCCAGTACTTC. Translating gives CASSLKLLAGGMETQYF.

This sequence joins TRBV4-3 and TRBJ2-7; tentative D call: TRBD2 (6 bases). The germline V gene has CDR1 LGHNA and CDR2 YSLEER. V was clipped by 0 bases and J by 0 bases, with 12 bases between them. The length of the CDR3 is 16 residues. In nucleotides, the CDR3 is TGCGCCAGCAGCCAAGATACGGGGGTGAGCTCCTACGAGCAGTACTTC. Translation: CASSQDTGVSSYEQYF.

The rearrangement uses TRBV9 and TRBJ2-7, with D unclear. Trimming shortened V by 0 bases and J by 3 bases, and 7 bases separated the two germline ends. This CDR3 spans 13 amino acids. Per the germline V gene, CDR1 is SGDLS and CDR2 is YYNGEE. In DNA form, the CDR3 reads TGTGCCAGCAGCGTAGCTCCCAGCTACGAGCAGTACTTC. Protein: CASSVAPSYEQYF.

The chain has TRBV7-3 and TRBJ2-3; 9 nucleotides agree with TRBD2. The CDR3 contains 15 residues. V trimming: 1 base; J trimming: 4 bases; junction bases outside the gene matches: 3. Germline V gene sequence: CDR1 SGHTA, CDR2 FQGTGA. This CDR3 is CASSLSGGAADTQYF. The CDR3 DNA sequence: TGTGCCAGCAGCTTAAGCGGGGGGGCCGCAGATACGCAGTATTTT.

In this sample, this clone turned up a few times. This sequence joins TRBV11-2 and TRBJ2-1, with a possible D match to TRBD1 (6 bases). Germline loops: CDR1 SGHAT, CDR2 FQNNGV. This CDR3 region has 13 residues. V shed 2 bases and J shed 6 bases, with 8 bases lying between them. The CDR3 loop reads CASSLRGGNEQFF. Here the CDR3 DNA reads TGTGCCAGCAGCTTACGAGGGGGCAATGAGCAGTTCTTC.

The CDR3 loop is CAISAGERESPLHF. CDR3 bases: TGTGCCATCAGTGCAGGTGAAAGAGAATCACCCCTCCACTTT. The chain links TRBV10-3 to TRBJ1-6, with D unresolved. The V and J ends lost 4 bases and 10 bases respectively, with 14 bases between them. The CDR3 is 14 residues long. CDR1 and CDR2 (germline): ENHRY, SYGVKD.